Listed here are 13 T cell receptor beta chains from one sample, sequenced in a study of shared clonotypes between healthy human individuals. The method was immunoSEQ multiplex PCR; TCRdb's version includes in-frame clones alone and lacks a portion of them. The table records roughly 500,000 clones, about four fifths of them present only once. The sample was PBMCs. The receptors here all came from a woman in her forties in good health. Some clones in this sample may be carry-over from other donors' samples.

The rearrangement uses TRBV5-1 and TRBJ2-1; 10 nucleotides agree with TRBD2. CDR1 is SGHRS and CDR2 is YFSETQ in the germline V gene. The trim removed 3 bases at V and 7 bases at J, leaving 13 bases unmatched. This CDR3 region has 17 residues. The CDR3 DNA follows: TGCGCCAGCAGCTATCGGCTAGCGGGAGTGTTCAGGAATGAGCAGTTCTTC. It yields the protein CASSYRLAGVFRNEQFF.

This chain uses TRBV11-2 with TRBJ2-3; no definite D call. Germline V CDR1 and CDR2: SGHAT, FQNNGV. This CDR3 spans 14 amino acids. The V gene lost 4 bases and the J gene lost 3 bases, with 11 bases spanning the gap. CDR3 DNA sequence: TGTGCCAGCAGCTCTGCTATCTTTACAGATACGCAGTATTTT. This gives the protein CASSSAIFTDTQYF.

The chain combines TRBV11-3 with TRBJ2-3, with 7 bases identical to TRBD2. The V gene end was trimmed by 4 bases and the J gene end by 5 bases; junction bases not matched to a gene: 3. Germline CDR1 is SGHNT and CDR2 is YENEEA. This CDR3 has 13 residues. The CDR3 region has the DNA TGTGCCAGCAGCTCGACTAGCCAAGATACGCAGTATTTT. Protein: CASSSTSQDTQYF.

The chain links TRBV2 to TRBJ2-1, with D perhaps matching TRBD2 (6 bases). This CDR3 region has 14 residues. The germline V and J ends were trimmed by 10 bases and 3 bases, with 16 bases remaining between them. In germline, CDR1 is SNHLY, CDR2 FYNNEI. CDR3 sequence reads: CATSREFSYNEQFF. CDR3 DNA: TGTGCCACCTCACGGGAGTTTAGCTACAATGAGCAGTTCTTC.

The V call is TRBV30, the J call TRBJ2-5; 10 nucleotides agree with TRBD2. The closer fit of TRBJ2-7 to the DNA end suggests the J call may be wrong. CDR1 and CDR2 (germline): GTSNPN, SVGIG (reference sequence). The CDR3 extends over 16 amino acids. CDR3 in DNA: TGTGCCTGGAGCGGCCTCGGGACTAGCGTTTTCTACGAGCAGTACTTC. Its translation is CAWSGLGTSVFYEQYF.

V gene TRBV30 combines with J gene TRBJ1-1; unclear D gene. Deletions cut 8 bases from V and 0 bases from J, with 7 bases between. Germline CDR1 is GTSNPN and CDR2 is SVGIG (reference sequence). There are 11 residues in the CDR3. The CDR3 here is CALGMNTEAFF. The CDR3 nucleotides are TGTGCCCTCGGGATGAACACTGAAGCTTTCTTT.

The chain combines TRBV7-9 with TRBJ2-1; 8 nucleotides match TRBD2. V shed 5 bases and J 4 bases; nucleotides not matched to a gene: 10. The CDR3 has 16 amino acids. CDR1 and CDR2 (germline): SEHNR, FQNEAQ (reference sequence). As DNA, the CDR3 is TGTGCCAGCAGCCCCCGGGGGGGATCTCGGTACAATGAGCAGTTCTTC. It translates to CASSPRGGSRYNEQFF.

V and J are TRBV7-9 and TRBJ1-1, with 7 bases aligning to TRBD1. CDR3 length: 16 residues. Germline V gives CDR1 SEHNR, CDR2 FQNEAQ (reference sequence). J lost 1 base, V lost 5 bases, and 10 bases had no gene match. CDR3 sequence reads: CASSPQPGQQNTEAFF. CDR3 sequence (DNA): TGTGCCAGCAGCCCCCAACCGGGACAGCAGAACACTGAAGCTTTCTTT.

The rearrangement links TRBV7-3 to TRBJ2-1, with 8 bases fitting TRBD1. The CDR3 is made up of 16 amino acids. Germline assignment: CDR1 SGHTA and CDR2 FQGTGA. The V and J ends lost 2 bases and 8 bases, in that order; junction bases with no gene match: 11. CDR3 amino acids: CASSLATTGEVDEQFF. The CDR3 DNA sequence: TGTGCCAGCAGCTTAGCGACGACAGGGGAGGTCGATGAGCAGTTCTTC.

The rearrangement links TRBV2 to TRBJ2-7; 8 bases are shared with TRBD1. From germline, CDR1 is SNHLY and CDR2 FYNNEI. The CDR3 extends over 13 amino acids. V shed 7 bases, J shed 0 bases, and the junction held 2 bases outside the gene matches. The CDR3 spells CASKDRASYEQYF. The CDR3, as DNA: TGTGCCAGCAAGGACAGGGCCTCCTACGAGCAGTACTTC.

The chain joins TRBV5-1 to TRBJ1-1; perhaps TRBD1 as D (5 bases). CDR3 length equals 11 residues. Trimming took off 1 base at V and 7 bases at J, with 5 bases between the two ends. Germline assignment: CDR1 SGHRS and CDR2 YFSETQ. CDR3 residues: CASSLTGEAFF. The CDR3 nucleotides read TGCGCCAGCAGCTTGACAGGTGAAGCTTTCTTT.

The chain couples TRBV6-1 to TRBJ2-2, with 9 bases identical to TRBD1. V trimming: 5 bases; J trimming: 5 bases; junction bases outside the gene matches: 3. Germline V lookup: CDR1 MNHNS, CDR2 SASEGT. CDR3 length equals 14 residues. CDR3 sequence: CASSWDRETGELFF. In nucleotides, the CDR3 is TGTGCCAGCAGTTGGGACAGGGAGACCGGGGAGCTGTTTTTT.

The chain couples TRBV18 to TRBJ1-1; 9 bases line up with TRBD1. This CDR3 is built from 16 residues. The V gene's germline CDR1 is KGHSH and CDR2 LQKENI. Germline trimming cut 3 bases from V and 4 bases from J; bases unmatched to any gene: 9. The CDR3 sequence is CASSPFPGQGGTEAFF. The CDR3 DNA reads TGTGCCAGCTCACCGTTCCCGGGACAGGGCGGCACTGAAGCTTTCTTT.